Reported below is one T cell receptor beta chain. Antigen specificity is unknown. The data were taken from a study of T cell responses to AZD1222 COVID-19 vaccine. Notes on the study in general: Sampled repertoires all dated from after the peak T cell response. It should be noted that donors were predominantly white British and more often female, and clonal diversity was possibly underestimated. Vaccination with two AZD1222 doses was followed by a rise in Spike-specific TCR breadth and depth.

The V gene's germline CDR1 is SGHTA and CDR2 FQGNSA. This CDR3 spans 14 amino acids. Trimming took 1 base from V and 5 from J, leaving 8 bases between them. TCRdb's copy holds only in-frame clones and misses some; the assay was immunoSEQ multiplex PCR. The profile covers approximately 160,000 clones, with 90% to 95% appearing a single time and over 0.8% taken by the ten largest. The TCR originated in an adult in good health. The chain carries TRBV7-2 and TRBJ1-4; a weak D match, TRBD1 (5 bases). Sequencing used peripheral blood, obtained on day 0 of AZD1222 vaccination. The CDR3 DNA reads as TGTGCCAGCAGCTTAGAACCAGGGAATGAAAAACTGTTTTTT. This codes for CASSLEPGNEKLFF.